This T cell receptor beta chain is drawn from a study of blood T cells in healthy people across ages. General observations from the study: Measured against age, TCR beta diversity per million T cells decreased in a roughly linear manner.

Trimming removed 4 bases from V and 7 bases from J, with 28 bases in between. There are 18 residues in the CDR3. The germline V gene encodes CDR1 KGHDR and CDR2 SFDVKD. PCR was performed a second time for roughly 6 to 12 cycles using a sample-barcoded 5' primer and a J-beta primer mix. TCRdb itself ran the 5' RACE reads through MiXCR, one entry per CDR3 protein. The sample records 380,000 or so distinct CDR3 sequences, roughly half being singletons. Comment on this clonotype: The antigen is not known.

This sequence originates from a man aged 60 to 69 in good health. The specimen sequenced was blood. The chain combines TRBV24-1 with TRBJ2-7; D gene uncertain. The CDR3 DNA reads TGTGCCACCAGTGACCCAGCTCTGAGGCAGAGCTCCTACAATGAGCAGTACTTC. Translated, it gives CATSDPALRQSSYNEQYF.